This passage covers 13 T cell receptor beta chains from one sample sequenced in a study of cytotoxic CD8 clonotypes in ibrutinib-treated CLL. The table came from immunoSEQ multiplex PCR; TCRdb's copy has only in-frame clones and leaves some out. The sample consists of about 140,000 clones, approximately 80% of them appearing once. The sequencing used PBMCs, collected after 12 months of ibrutinib treatment. These receptors all stem from a human donor with chronic lymphocytic leukemia.

The J gene is TRBJ2-7, the V gene TRBV6-4; perhaps TRBD2 as D (6 bases). The CDR3 sequence is 15 residues long. The germline V gene encodes CDR1 MRHNA and CDR2 SNTAGT. Trimming left V 4 bases short and J 0 bases short, with 13 bases between. The CDR3 spells CASSVGDGSSYEQYF. In DNA, the CDR3 is TGTGCCAGCAGTGTTGGGGACGGGAGCTCCTACGAGCAGTACTTC.

V gene TRBV30 combines with J gene TRBJ1-2; unclear D gene. The CDR3 runs 12 residues. CDR1 is GTSNPN and CDR2 is SVGIG in the germline V gene (reference sequence). V was clipped by 4 bases and J by 1 base, with 7 bases between them. CDR3 loop: CAWTPGNYGYTF. CDR3 DNA sequence: TGTGCCTGGACACCGGGTAACTATGGCTACACCTTC.

The chain has TRBV6-1 and TRBJ2-6; TRBD1 matches at 8 bases. CDR1 is MNHNS and CDR2 is SASEGT in the germline V gene. The CDR3 runs 15 residues. V trimming: 5 bases; J trimming: 0 bases; junction bases outside the gene matches: 0. The CDR3 protein is CASSTGGSGANVLTF. For the CDR3, the DNA is TGTGCCAGCAGTACAGGGGGCTCTGGGGCCAACGTCCTGACTTTC.

The chain uses TRBV27 and TRBJ1-6, with TRBD1 matching 9 bases. Germline lookup yields CDR1 MNHEY and CDR2 SMNVEV (reference sequence). The CDR3 is made up of 13 amino acids. After removal of 6 bases from V and 10 bases from J, the junction contained 4 bases not matched to a gene. The CDR3 spells CASRGQGGSPLHF. In DNA form, the CDR3 reads TGTGCCAGCAGGGGACAGGGAGGGTCACCCCTCCACTTT.

There are a few counts of this clone. The chain couples TRBV9 to TRBJ1-5; no clear D. Germline CDR1 is SGDLS and CDR2 is YYNGEE. Trimming left V 4 bases short and J 2 bases short, with 13 bases between. The CDR3 extends over 15 amino acids. The DNA for the CDR3 is TGTGCCAGCAGCCTCCGGGAGAGGGGCAATCAGCCCCAGCATTTT. Its protein is CASSLRERGNQPQHF.

This clone was observed a few times. This rearrangement joins TRBV5-6 to TRBJ1-5; D gene ambiguous. V shed 2 bases and J shed 2 bases, with 2 bases lying between them. CDR1 and CDR2 from the germline V gene are SGHDT and YYEEEE. The CDR3 length is 12 residues. CDR3 in amino acids: CASSFGNQPQHF. The CDR3 DNA is TGTGCCAGCAGCTTTGGCAATCAGCCCCAGCATTTT.

This clone was counted once. The V call is TRBV5-1, the J call TRBJ1-2; D gene uncertain. The CDR3 contains 14 residues. The germline CDR1 and CDR2 sequences are SGHRS and YFSETQ. Trimming left V 1 base short and J 0 bases short, with 7 bases between. The CDR3 DNA follows: TGCGCCAGCAGCTTGATGGGAGCTAACTATGGCTACACCTTC. It specifies CASSLMGANYGYTF. Drawing the rest from reference TRBV5-1 and TRBJ1-2, the complete variable domain is KAGVTQTPRYLIKTRGQQVTLSCSPISGHRSVSWYQQTPGQGLQFLFEYFSETQRNKGNFPGRFSGRQFSNSRSEMNVSTLELGDSALYLCASSLMGANYGYTFGSGTRLTVV.

Only one count was recorded for this clone. The CDR3 DNA sequence: TGTGCCAGCAGTGAAGATTCGGGACTAGCGGGAGCAGATACGCAGTATTTT. Encoded protein: CASSEDSGLAGADTQYF. This chain connects TRBV2 to TRBJ2-3, with 14 nucleotides matching TRBD2. The CDR3 has 17 residues. Germline V gene sequence: CDR1 SNHLY, CDR2 FYNNEI. The V segment lost 1 base and the J segment 4 bases; nucleotides outside the gene matches: 4. The full variable domain, completed using reference TRBV2 and TRBJ2-3, is EPEVTQTPSHQVTQMGQEVILRCVPISNHLYFYWYRQILGQKVEFLVSFYNNEISEKSEIFDDQFSVERPDGSNFTLKIRSTKLEDSAMYFCASSEDSGLAGADTQYFGPGTRLTVL.

V is TRBV30 and J is TRBJ2-1; D possibly corresponds to TRBD2 (7 bases). Germline V CDR1 and CDR2: GTSNPN, SVGIG (reference sequence). Trimming removed 8 bases at V and 4 bases at J, with 24 bases between. This CDR3 is built from 16 residues. CDR3 residues: CAQKEPGGPDYNEQFF. CDR3 nucleotides: TGTGCCCAAAAAGAGCCCGGGGGGCCTGATTACAATGAGCAGTTCTTC.

V and J are TRBV5-4 and TRBJ1-3, with 9 bases that match TRBD1. Germline lookup yields CDR1 SGHNT and CDR2 YYREEE (reference sequence). V lost 5 bases to trimming and J lost 1 base; unmatched junction nucleotides: 4. This CDR3 is built from 15 residues. The CDR3 bases are TGTGCCAGCAGTTCGGGACAGGGATCTGGAAACACCATATATTTT. As protein: CASSSGQGSGNTIYF.

The rearrangement links TRBV14 to TRBJ2-3; D is perhaps TRBD2 (6 bases). The germline CDR1 and CDR2 sequences are SGHDN and FVKESK. This CDR3 comprises 15 residues. Deletions cut 4 bases from V and 0 bases from J, with 11 bases between. As DNA, the CDR3 is TGTGCCAGCAGCCCTGGGGGGTCTAGCACAGATACGCAGTATTTT. As protein: CASSPGGSSTDTQYF.

This chain joins TRBV29-1 and TRBJ2-1; TRBD1 matches at 7 bases. The CDR3 totals 14 residues. J gave up 2 bases and V 5 bases, and 6 bases lay outside the gene matches. CDR1 and CDR2 (germline): SQVTM, ANQGSEA. CDR3 DNA: TGCAGCGTTCGACAGGGACCAACCTACAATGAGCAGTTCTTC. Its translation is CSVRQGPTYNEQFF.

V gene TRBV4-2 combines with J gene TRBJ2-7; D might be TRBD2 (7 bases). This CDR3 comprises 19 residues. Per germline, CDR1 LGHNA and CDR2 YNFKEQ. Trimming removed 0 bases at V and 4 bases at J, with 25 bases between. The CDR3 region has the DNA TGTGCCAGCAGCCAAGATTTGGCGGGGGCCGGAGAACTCACTTACGAGCAGTACTTC. Translated: CASSQDLAGAGELTYEQYF.